Presented here are 14 T cell receptor beta chains from one specimen sequenced in a study of CD8+ T cells in alopecia areata. RNA was isolated and reverse transcribed to cDNA, the sequencing template. The repertoire was sequenced with immunoSEQ multiplex PCR; TCRdb's copy has only in-frame clones and lacks some. Counted here are roughly 190,000 clones, around three fifths occurring once; the ten biggest clones make up roughly 1.3%. Treatment meaning: oral pan-JAK inhibitor, 5-10 mg twice daily. This sample comprised CD4+ T cells sorted from blood, obtained around week 50, from a patient treated with tofacitinib. Source of these receptors: a human donor with alopecia areata.

The chain employs TRBV2 and TRBJ2-5; 8 nucleotides match TRBD2. Per germline, CDR1 SNHLY and CDR2 FYNNEI. The CDR3 has 15 residues. V shed 4 bases, J shed 5 bases, and the junction held 9 bases outside the gene matches. CDR3 in DNA: TGTGCCAGCAGTGCAGCAGGGACTAGTTGGGAGACCCAGTACTTC. It translates to CASSAAGTSWETQYF.

The chain couples TRBV13 to TRBJ2-3, with TRBD2 matching 9 bases. J lost 3 bases, V lost 7 bases, and 8 bases had no gene match. The length of the CDR3 is 15 residues. Germline loops: CDR1 PRHDT, CDR2 FYEKMQ (reference sequence). CDR3 sequence reads: CASTSRGGATDTQYF. CDR3 nucleotides: TGTGCCAGCACCTCCCGCGGGGGGGCTACAGATACGCAGTATTTT.

The V and J genes are TRBV15 and TRBJ1-3; TRBD1 might be the D (5 bases). Deletions cut 8 bases from V and 1 base from J, with 15 bases between. The CDR3 length is 15 residues. Germline V CDR1 and CDR2: LNHNV, YYDKDF (reference sequence). This chain's CDR3 is CATLRGKGSGNTIYF. For the CDR3, the DNA is TGTGCCACCCTCCGGGGGAAAGGGTCTGGAAACACCATATATTTT.

CDR3 region: CASSKQGSSNQPQHF. The CDR3 DNA reads as TGTGCCAGCAGTAAACAGGGAAGTAGCAATCAGCCCCAGCATTTT. The chain links TRBV2 to TRBJ1-5; TRBD1 might be the D (6 bases). The V and J ends lost 5 bases and 0 bases respectively, with 11 bases between them. The CDR3 runs to 15 residues. Germline V gives CDR1 SNHLY, CDR2 FYNNEI.

In this sample, this clone turned up a few times. The J gene is TRBJ1-1, the V gene TRBV19; D unresolved. This CDR3 is built from 14 residues. Looked up from germline, CDR1 is LNHDA and CDR2 is SQIVND (reference sequence). Trimming took 3 bases from V and 1 from J, leaving 9 bases between them. The CDR3 sequence: CASSMRNRNTEAFF. The CDR3 DNA is TGTGCCAGTAGTATGAGGAACAGGAACACTGAAGCTTTCTTT.

The chain is built from TRBV30 and TRBJ2-3, with D maybe TRBD1 (6 bases). The CDR3 covers 13 residues. Germline CDR1 is GTSNPN and CDR2 is SVGIG (reference sequence). The V end lost 1 base, the J end lost 4 bases, and 9 bases lay between the germline ends. The CDR3 DNA is TGTGCCTGGAGTGGACCAGGGGCAGATACGCAGTATTTT. It codes for CAWSGPGADTQYF. Full variable domain (outside the CDR3, taken from reference TRBV30 and TRBJ2-3): SQTIHQWPATLVQPVGSPLSLECTVEGTSNPNLYWYRQAAGRGLQLLFYSVGIGQISSEVPQNLSASRPQDRQFILSSKKLLLSDSGFYLCAWSGPGADTQYFGPGTRLTVL.

Only a few counts were recorded for this clone. This chain uses TRBV5-1 with TRBJ2-7; 9 bases are shared with TRBD1. In germline, CDR1 is SGHRS, CDR2 YFSETQ. With 4 bases clipped from V and 2 bases from J, the junction kept 7 bases outside the gene matches. The CDR3 sequence is 15 residues long. The CDR3 here is CASSRRGQGAYEQYF. Written as DNA, the CDR3 is TGCGCCAGCAGCCGCCGGGGACAGGGCGCCTACGAGCAGTACTTC. Drawing the rest from reference TRBV5-1 and TRBJ2-7, the complete variable domain is KAGVTQTPRYLIKTRGQQVTLSCSPISGHRSVSWYQQTPGQGLQFLFEYFSETQRNKGNFPGRFSGRQFSNSRSEMNVSTLELGDSALYLCASSRRGQGAYEQYFGPGTRLTVT.

This clone was observed a handful of times. V gene TRBV5-5 combines with J gene TRBJ1-2, with D unresolved. In germline, CDR1 is SGHKS, CDR2 YYEKEE (reference sequence). The CDR3 runs 13 residues. V was clipped by 3 bases and J by 8 bases, with 14 bases between them. The CDR3 DNA is TGTGCCAGCAGCTCCCAGAGGGAGAAGGGCTACACCTTC. The encoded protein is CASSSQREKGYTF. Complete variable domain (other parts from reference TRBV5-5 and TRBJ1-2): DAGVTQSPTHLIKTRGQQVTLRCSPISGHKSVSWYQQVLGQGPQFIFQYYEKEERGRGNFPDRFSARQFPNYSSELNVNALLLGDSALYLCASSSQREKGYTFGSGTRLTVV.

The chain has TRBV30 and TRBJ1-1; TRBD1 agrees at 7 bases. Germline V lookup: CDR1 GTSNPN, CDR2 SVGIG (reference sequence). V lost 3 bases, J lost 5 bases, and 9 bases stayed unmatched. This CDR3 comprises 14 residues. As DNA, the CDR3 is TGTGCCTGGAGGAACAGGGGTGTTGGTACTGAAGCTTTCTTT. It encodes CAWRNRGVGTEAFF.

Concerning this clone itself: Other DNA sequences in the sample encode the same CDR3. The chain carries TRBV30 and TRBJ1-2; no firm D call. V lost 0 bases and J 2 bases, leaving 7 bases between the germline ends. Germline CDR1 GTSNPN, CDR2 SVGIG (reference sequence). CDR3 length equals 13 residues. The CDR3 reads CAWSVVINYGYTF. CDR3 nucleotides: TGTGCCTGGAGTGTAGTTATCAACTATGGCTACACCTTC.

The CDR3 here is CSVEVRRQGAYYEQYF. The CDR3 nucleotides are TGCAGCGTTGAAGTAAGGAGACAGGGGGCGTACTACGAGCAGTACTTC. The chain couples TRBV29-1 to TRBJ2-7, with 10 bases lining up with TRBD1. This CDR3 comprises 16 residues. Germline-derived CDR1 and CDR2 are SQVTM and ANQGSEA. The ends lost 1 base at V and 3 bases at J; junction bases unmatched: 9.

CDR3 in amino acids: CSVEEDRERVNEQFF. Written as DNA, the CDR3 is TGCAGCGTTGAAGAGGACAGGGAAAGGGTCAATGAGCAGTTCTTC. The gene calls are TRBV29-1 and TRBJ2-1, with 8 bases matching TRBD1. V lost 0 bases to trimming and J lost 6 bases; unmatched junction nucleotides: 7. The CDR3 runs to 15 residues. Germline V gene sequence: CDR1 SQVTM, CDR2 ANQGSEA.

The rearrangement joins TRBV4-3 to TRBJ1-1; TRBD1 matches 7 bases. Germline CDR1 and CDR2: LGHNA and YSLEER. There are 14 residues in the CDR3. V lost 0 bases to trimming and J lost 6 bases; unmatched junction nucleotides: 4. CDR3 sequence: CASSQEFGTAEAFF. DNA for the CDR3: TGCGCCAGCAGCCAAGAGTTCGGGACAGCTGAAGCTTTCTTT.

This clone was picked up a small number of times. The identical CDR3 is also encoded by other nucleotide sequences in the sample. This chain connects TRBV29-1 to TRBJ2-4; D remains unclear. CDR1 is SQVTM, CDR2 ANQGSEA, per germline. CDR3 length: 13 amino acids. The V end was cut by 4 bases, the J end by 0 bases, with 7 bases between. CDR3 in amino acids: CSVGLLAKNIQYF. In DNA form, the CDR3 reads TGCAGCGTTGGGTTACTAGCCAAAAACATTCAGTACTTC.